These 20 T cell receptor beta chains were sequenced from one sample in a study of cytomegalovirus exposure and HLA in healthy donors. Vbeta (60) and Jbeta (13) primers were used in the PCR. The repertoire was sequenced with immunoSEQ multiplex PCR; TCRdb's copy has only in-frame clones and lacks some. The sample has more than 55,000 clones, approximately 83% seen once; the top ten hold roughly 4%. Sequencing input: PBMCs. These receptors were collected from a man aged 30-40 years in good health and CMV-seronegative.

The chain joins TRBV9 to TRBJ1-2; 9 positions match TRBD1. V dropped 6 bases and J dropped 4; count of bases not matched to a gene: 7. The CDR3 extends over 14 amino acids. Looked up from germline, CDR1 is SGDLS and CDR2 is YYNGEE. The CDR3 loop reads CASNRQGEGYGYTF. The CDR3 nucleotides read TGTGCCAGCAATAGACAGGGGGAAGGCTATGGCTACACCTTC.

The CDR3 nucleotides are TGCGCCAGCAGCCAAGATAGGGGCCGTACCTATGGCTACACCTTC. As protein: CASSQDRGRTYGYTF. The V gene is TRBV4-3, the J gene TRBJ1-2; maybe TRBD1 (5 bases). Trimming stripped 0 bases from V and 4 bases from J, with 12 bases between. Germline V lookup: CDR1 LGHNA, CDR2 YSLEER. The CDR3 spans 15 residues.

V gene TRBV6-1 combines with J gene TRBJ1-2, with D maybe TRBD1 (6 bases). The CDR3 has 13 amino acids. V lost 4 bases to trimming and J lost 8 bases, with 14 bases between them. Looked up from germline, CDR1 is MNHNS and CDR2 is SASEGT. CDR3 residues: CASSVRGRRGYTF. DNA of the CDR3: TGTGCCAGCAGTGTCAGGGGTCGGCGCGGCTACACCTTC.

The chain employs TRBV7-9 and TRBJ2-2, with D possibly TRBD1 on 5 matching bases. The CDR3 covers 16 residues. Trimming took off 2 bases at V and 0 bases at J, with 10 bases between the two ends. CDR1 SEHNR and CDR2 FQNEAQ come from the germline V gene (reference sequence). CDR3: CASSLTRTTNTGELFF. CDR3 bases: TGTGCCAGCAGCTTAACCCGGACAACGAACACCGGGGAGCTGTTTTTT. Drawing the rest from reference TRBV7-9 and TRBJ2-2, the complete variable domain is DTGVSQNPRHKITKRGQNVTFRCDPISEHNRLYWYRQTLGQGPEFLTYFQNEAQLEKSRLLSDRFSAERPKGSFSTLEIQRTEQGDSAMYLCASSLTRTTNTGELFFGEGSRLTVL.

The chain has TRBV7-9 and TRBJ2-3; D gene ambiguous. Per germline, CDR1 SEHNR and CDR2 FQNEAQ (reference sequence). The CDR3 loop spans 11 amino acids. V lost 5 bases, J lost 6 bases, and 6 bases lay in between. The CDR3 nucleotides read TGTGCCAGCAGCCTCGTCGATACGCAGTATTTT. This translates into CASSLVDTQYF.

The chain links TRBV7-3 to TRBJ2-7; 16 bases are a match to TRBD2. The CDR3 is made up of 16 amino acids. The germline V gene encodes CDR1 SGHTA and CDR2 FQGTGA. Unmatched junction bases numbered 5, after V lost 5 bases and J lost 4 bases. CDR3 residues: CASSVGTSGGAYEQYF. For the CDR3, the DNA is TGTGCCAGCAGCGTTGGGACTAGCGGGGGGGCTTACGAGCAGTACTTC.

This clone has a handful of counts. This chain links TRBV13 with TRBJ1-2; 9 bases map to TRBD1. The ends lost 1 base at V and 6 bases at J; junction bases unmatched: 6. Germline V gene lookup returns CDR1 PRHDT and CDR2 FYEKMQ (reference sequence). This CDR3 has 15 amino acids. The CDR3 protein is CASSLEWDRDHGYTF. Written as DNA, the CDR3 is TGTGCCAGCAGCTTAGAGTGGGACAGGGATCATGGCTACACCTTC.

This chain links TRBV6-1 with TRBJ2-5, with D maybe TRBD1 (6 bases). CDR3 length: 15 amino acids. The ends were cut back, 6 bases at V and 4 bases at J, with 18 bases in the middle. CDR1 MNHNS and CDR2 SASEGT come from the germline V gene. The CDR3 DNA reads TGTGCCAGCAGCCTCATGACCCAGGGGACAGAGACCCAGTACTTC. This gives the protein CASSLMTQGTETQYF.

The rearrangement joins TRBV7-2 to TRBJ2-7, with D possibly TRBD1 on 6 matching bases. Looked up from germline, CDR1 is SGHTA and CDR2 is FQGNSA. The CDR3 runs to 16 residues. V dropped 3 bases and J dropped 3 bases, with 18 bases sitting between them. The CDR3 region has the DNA TGTGCCAGCAGCTTCCGGTCACAGGGCTCTAACTACGAGCAGTACTTC. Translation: CASSFRSQGSNYEQYF.

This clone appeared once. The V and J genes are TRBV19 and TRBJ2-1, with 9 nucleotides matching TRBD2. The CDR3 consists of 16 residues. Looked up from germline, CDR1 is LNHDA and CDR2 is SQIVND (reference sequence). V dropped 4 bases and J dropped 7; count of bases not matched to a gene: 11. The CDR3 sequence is CASSTARAGGRNEQFF. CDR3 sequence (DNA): TGTGCCAGTAGTACTGCCAGGGCGGGGGGGCGGAATGAGCAGTTCTTC.

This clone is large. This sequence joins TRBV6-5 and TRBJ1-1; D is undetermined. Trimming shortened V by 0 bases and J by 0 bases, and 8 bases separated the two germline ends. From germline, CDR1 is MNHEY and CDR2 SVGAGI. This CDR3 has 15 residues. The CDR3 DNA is TGTGCCAGCAGTTACTCGAGGGCCGTGAACACTGAAGCTTTCTTT. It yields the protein CASSYSRAVNTEAFF.

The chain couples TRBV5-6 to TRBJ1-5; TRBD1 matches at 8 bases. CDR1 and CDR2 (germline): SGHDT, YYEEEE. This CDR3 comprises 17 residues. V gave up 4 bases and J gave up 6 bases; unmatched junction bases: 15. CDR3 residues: CASSHSTQGARGQPQHF. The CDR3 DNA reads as TGTGCCAGCAGCCACAGTACGCAGGGGGCGCGGGGTCAGCCCCAGCATTTT.

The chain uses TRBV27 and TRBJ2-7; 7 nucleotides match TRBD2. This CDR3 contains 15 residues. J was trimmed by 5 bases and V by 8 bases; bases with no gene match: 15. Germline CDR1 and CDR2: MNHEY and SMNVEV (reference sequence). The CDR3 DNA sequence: TGTGCCAGCCGCGGTTTAAGGGGAGGGTTCGACGAGCAGTACTTC. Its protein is CASRGLRGGFDEQYF.

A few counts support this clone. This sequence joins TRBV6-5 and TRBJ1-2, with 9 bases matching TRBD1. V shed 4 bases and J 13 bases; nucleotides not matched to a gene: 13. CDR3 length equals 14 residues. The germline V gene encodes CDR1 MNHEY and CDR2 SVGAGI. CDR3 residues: CASSSSGTGSVGTF. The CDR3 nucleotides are TGTGCCAGCAGTTCTTCCGGGACAGGGTCGGTTGGCACCTTC.

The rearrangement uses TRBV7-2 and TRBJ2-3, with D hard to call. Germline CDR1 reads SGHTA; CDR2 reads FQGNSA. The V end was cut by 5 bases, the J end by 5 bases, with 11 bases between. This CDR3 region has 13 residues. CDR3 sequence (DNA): TGTGCCAGCAGCCACAAGAGCGTAGATACGCAGTATTTT. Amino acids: CASSHKSVDTQYF.

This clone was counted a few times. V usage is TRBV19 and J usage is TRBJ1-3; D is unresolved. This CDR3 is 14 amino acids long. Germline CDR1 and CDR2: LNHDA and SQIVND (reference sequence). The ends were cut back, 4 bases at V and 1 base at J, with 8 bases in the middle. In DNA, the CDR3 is TGTGCCAGTAGTACGGGTTATTCTGGAAACACCATATATTTT. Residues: CASSTGYSGNTIYF.

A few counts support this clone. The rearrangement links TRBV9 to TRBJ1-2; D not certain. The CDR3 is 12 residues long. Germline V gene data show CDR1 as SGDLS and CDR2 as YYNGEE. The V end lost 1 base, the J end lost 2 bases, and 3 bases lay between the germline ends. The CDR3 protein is CASSVLNYGYTF. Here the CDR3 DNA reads TGTGCCAGCAGCGTACTAAACTATGGCTACACCTTC.

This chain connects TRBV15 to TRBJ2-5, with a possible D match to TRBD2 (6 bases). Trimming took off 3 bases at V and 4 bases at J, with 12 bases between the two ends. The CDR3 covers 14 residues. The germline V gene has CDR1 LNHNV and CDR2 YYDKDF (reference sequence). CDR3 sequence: CATSSTGVRETQYF. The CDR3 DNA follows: TGTGCCACCAGCAGCACGGGAGTCCGAGAGACCCAGTACTTC.

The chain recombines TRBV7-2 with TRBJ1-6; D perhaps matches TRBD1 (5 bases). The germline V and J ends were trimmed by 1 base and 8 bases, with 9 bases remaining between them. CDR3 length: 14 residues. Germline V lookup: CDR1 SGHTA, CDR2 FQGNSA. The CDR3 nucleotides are TGTGCCAGCAGCTTAGGATGGGGGGATTCACCCCTCCACTTT. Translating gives CASSLGWGDSPLHF.

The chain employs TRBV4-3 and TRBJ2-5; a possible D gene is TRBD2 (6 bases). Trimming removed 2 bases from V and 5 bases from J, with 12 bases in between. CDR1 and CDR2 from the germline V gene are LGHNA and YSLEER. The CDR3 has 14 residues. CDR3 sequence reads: CASSQNAGLETQYF. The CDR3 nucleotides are TGCGCCAGCAGCCAAAATGCGGGACTGGAGACCCAGTACTTC.